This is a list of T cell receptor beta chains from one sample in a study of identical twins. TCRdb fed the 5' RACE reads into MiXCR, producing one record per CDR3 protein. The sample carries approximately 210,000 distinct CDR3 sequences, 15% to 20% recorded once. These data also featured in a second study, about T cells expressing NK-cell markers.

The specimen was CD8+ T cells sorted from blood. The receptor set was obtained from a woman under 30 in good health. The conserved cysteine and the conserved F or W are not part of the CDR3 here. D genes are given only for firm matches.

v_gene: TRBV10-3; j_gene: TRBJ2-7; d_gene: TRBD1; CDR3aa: AINRDREYEQY
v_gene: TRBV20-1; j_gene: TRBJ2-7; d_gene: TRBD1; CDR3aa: SARGETGVTYEQY
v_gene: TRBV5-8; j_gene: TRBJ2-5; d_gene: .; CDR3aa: ASRLAGSETQY
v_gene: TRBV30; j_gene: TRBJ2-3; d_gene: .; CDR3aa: AWGKSTDTQY
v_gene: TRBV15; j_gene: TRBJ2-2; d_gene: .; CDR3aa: ATSRDRGYTGELF
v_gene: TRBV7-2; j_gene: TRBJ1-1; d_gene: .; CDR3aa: ASSFGKWGRMAEAF
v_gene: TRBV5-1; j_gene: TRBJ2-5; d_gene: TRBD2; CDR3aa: ASSFRGGFQETQY
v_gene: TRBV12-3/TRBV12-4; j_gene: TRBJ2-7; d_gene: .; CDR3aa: ASRGGGSYEQY
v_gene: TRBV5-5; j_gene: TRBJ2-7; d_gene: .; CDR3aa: ASSLVDNEQY
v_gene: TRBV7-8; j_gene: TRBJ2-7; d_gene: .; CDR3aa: ASTGASETSYEQY
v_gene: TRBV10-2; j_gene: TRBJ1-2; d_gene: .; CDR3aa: ASSESWGRASSYGYT
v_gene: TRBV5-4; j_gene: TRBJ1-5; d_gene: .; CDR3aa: AMGPGGRNQPQH
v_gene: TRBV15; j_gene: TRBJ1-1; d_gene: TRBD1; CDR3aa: ATSFGDRGSEAF
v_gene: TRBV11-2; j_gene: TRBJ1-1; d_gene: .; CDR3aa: ASSLDPGSSTEAF
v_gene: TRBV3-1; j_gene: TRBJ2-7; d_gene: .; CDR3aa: ASSRRASTYEQY
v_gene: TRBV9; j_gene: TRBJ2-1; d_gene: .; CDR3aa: ASSAQKGGNEQF
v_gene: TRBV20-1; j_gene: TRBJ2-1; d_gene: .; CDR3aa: SARPFEGKSYNEQF
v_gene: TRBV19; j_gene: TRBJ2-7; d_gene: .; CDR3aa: ASHGDNLSYEQY
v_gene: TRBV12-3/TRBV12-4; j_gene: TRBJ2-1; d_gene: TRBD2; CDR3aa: ASSLGTSGINEQF
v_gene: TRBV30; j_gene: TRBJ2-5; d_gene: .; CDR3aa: AWSDGGGETQY
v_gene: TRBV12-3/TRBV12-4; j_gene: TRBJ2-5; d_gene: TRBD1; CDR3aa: ASSEGQGLETQY
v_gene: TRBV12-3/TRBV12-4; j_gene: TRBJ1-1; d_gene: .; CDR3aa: ASSLERPNTEAF
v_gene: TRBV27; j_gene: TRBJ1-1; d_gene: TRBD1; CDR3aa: ATLKQGHNTEAF
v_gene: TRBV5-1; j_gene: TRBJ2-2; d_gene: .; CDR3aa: ASSPERGTGELF
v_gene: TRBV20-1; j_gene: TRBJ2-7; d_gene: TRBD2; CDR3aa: SAPSGRPDEQY
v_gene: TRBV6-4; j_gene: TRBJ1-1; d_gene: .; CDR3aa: ASSDRMGTEAF
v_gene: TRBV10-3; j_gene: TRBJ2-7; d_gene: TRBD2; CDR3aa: AISERLAGEQY
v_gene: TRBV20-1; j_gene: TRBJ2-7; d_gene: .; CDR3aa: SAPVRGARHEQY
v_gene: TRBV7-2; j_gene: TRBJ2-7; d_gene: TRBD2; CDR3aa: ASSFWSGSDDEQY
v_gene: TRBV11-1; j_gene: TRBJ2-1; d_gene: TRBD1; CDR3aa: ASSLVGQGAGGYNEQF
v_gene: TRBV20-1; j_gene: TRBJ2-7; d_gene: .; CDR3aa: SAEAQAYEQY
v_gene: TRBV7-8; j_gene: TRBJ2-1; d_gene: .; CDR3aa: ASSWSGDYNEQF
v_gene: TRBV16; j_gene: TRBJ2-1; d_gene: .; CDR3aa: ASSLYKNNEQF
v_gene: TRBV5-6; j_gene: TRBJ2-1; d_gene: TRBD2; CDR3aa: ASSKRPGTRSYNEQF
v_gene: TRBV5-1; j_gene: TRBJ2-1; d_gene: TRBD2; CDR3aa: ASSLISSGDHPNEQF
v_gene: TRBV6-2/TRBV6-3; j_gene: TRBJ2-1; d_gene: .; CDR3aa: ASSYEVPNEQF
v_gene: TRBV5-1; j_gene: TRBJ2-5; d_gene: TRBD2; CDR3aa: ASSLRLAGYQETQY
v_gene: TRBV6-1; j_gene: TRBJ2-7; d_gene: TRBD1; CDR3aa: ASGNQGAGYEQY
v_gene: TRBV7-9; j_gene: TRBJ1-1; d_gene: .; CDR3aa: ASSPEGQGEAF
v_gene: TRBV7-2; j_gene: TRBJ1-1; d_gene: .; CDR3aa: ASSPLDSLNTEAF
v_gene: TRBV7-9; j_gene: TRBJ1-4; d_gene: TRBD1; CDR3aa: ASSRQGGDEKLF
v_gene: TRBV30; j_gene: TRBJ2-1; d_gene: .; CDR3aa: AWVSYNEQF
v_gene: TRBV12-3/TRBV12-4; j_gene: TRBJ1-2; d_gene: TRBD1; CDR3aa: ASTATGGNYGYT
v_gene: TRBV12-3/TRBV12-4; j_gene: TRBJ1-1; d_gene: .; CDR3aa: ASSFLSEAF
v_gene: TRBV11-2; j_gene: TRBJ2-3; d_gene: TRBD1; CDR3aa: ASSSWTGSPDTQY
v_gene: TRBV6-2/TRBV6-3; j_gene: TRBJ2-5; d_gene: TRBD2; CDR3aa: ASSRTSGQETQY
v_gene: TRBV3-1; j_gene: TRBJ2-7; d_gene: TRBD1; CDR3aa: ASSHRDRALDEQY
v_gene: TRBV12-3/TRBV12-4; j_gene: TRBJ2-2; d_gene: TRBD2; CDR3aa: ASSLNGLAGPHTGELF
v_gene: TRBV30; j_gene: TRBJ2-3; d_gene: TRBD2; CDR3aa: AWRPRLAGVGDTQY
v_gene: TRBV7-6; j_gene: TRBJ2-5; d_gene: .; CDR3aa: ASTWYRQQETQY
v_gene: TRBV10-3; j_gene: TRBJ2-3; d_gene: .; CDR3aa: AISVLDTDTQY
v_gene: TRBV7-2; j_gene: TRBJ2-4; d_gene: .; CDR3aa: ASSFGLAKNIQY
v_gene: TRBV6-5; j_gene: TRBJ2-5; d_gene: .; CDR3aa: ASSYSTSYSRDKQETQY
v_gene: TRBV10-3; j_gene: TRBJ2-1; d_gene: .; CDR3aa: AISELRQSYNEQF
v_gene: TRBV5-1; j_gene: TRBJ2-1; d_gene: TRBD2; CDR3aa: ASSSPLAGLVNEQF
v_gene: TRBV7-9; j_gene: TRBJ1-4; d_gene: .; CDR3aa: ASSFTATNEKLF
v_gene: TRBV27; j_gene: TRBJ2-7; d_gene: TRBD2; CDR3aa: ASTSLLAGGVREQY
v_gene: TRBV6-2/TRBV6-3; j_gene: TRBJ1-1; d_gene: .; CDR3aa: ASSWQVNEAF
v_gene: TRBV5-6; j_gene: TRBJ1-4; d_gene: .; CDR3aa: ASSLVQNEKLF
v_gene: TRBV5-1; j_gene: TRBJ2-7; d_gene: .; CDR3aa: ASSPGVASREQY